Below are 32 T cell receptor beta chains sequenced from a single sample in a study of T cell clonality in common variable immunodeficiency. Study conclusions and caveats: Common variable immunodeficiency TCR beta sequences reportedly had fewer deletions and N-nucleotide insertions.

Assay used: immunoSEQ multiplex PCR; TCRdb lists only in-frame clones, some missing. The sample holds approximately 20,000 clones, and no clone turns up only once. These receptors are not linked to any known antigen. Sequences were obtained from peripheral blood mononuclear cells. Receptors originate from a human donor with common variable immunodeficiency.

This clone was detected many times. The CDR3 extends 3 residues past the end of the read, so its final part is completed from the germline J gene. J is TRBJ2-1 and V is TRBV5-4, with D perhaps TRBD2 (5 bases). The CDR3 has 15 residues. Trimming cost V 0 bases and J 1 base, with 8 bases left between them. Germline-derived CDR1 and CDR2 are SGHNT and YYREEE (reference sequence). This CDR3 reads CASSLVDLSYNEQFF. The part of the CDR3 DNA that was read is TGTGCCAGCAGCTTGGTGGACTTATCCTACAATGAG. Variable domain in full (rest from reference TRBV5-4 and TRBJ2-1): ETGVTQSPTHLIKTRGQQVTLRCSSQSGHNTVSWYQQALGQGPQFIFQYYREEENGRGNFPPRFSGLQFPNYSSELNVNALELDDSALYLCASSLVDLSYNEQFFGPGTRLTVL.

This clone was observed at least ten times. The read falls 3 residues short of the CDR3 end, and the missing part is taken from the germline J gene. This same CDR3 is encoded by further DNA sequences in the sample. This rearrangement joins TRBV7-9 to TRBJ2-7; D possibly corresponds to TRBD1 (6 bases). From germline, CDR1 is SEHNR and CDR2 FQNEAQ (reference sequence). Trimming removed 5 bases at V and 3 bases at J, with 11 bases between. The CDR3 has 13 residues. The sequenced CDR3 bases are TGTGCCAGCAGCCCGCGACAGGACTACGAG. Translation: CASSPRQDYE. The whole CDR3 sequence is CASSPRQDYEQYF.

This clone was counted ten times or more. The read is 3 residues too short to cover the CDR3 end, so that end is filled in from the germline J gene. The chain recombines TRBV12-3 or TRBV12-4 with TRBJ2-1; D is ambiguous. V lost 9 bases, J lost 3 bases, and 9 bases lay in between. This CDR3 has 12 amino acids. Incomplete CDR3 DNA: TGTGCCAGTCTAGACCGCTACAATGAG. It encodes CASLDRYNE. The whole CDR3 protein reads CASLDRYNEQFF.

The table lists this clone with many counts. Sequencing ends 3 residues short of the CDR3 end; the germline J gene provides the rest. The genes are TRBV7-9 and TRBJ2-3; 7 bases align to TRBD2. CDR3 length: 14 residues. Per germline, CDR1 SEHNR and CDR2 FQNEAQ (reference sequence). V trimming: 8 bases; J trimming: 2 bases; junction bases outside the gene matches: 7. The CDR3 region is CASFTAGATDTQYF. The CDR3 bases that were read are TGTGCCAGCTTCACGGCGGGAGCCACAGATACG.

Judged by abundance, this clone is medium-sized (0.01 to 0.1%). The CDR3 goes on 3 residues after the read ends, and that part is filled in from the germline J gene. J is TRBJ1-1 and V is TRBV29-1, with D unresolved. Trimming stripped 6 bases from V and 0 bases from J, with 14 bases between. The germline gives CDR1 SQVTM, CDR2 ANQGSEA. The CDR3 has 14 residues. The CDR3 DNA, read in part, is TGCAGCGTACCGCGACTGACCATGAACACTGAA. Translating gives CSVPRLTMNTE. Given in full, the CDR3 is CSVPRLTMNTEAFF.

In its sample, this clone was seen many times. Coverage ceases 3 residues before the CDR3 finishes, and the germline J gene fills in the end. J is TRBJ1-4 and V is TRBV2; D is ambiguous. CDR3 length equals 14 residues. Per the germline V gene, CDR1 is SNHLY and CDR2 is FYNNEI. V gave up 6 bases and J gave up 0 bases, with 8 bases separating them. CDR3 in amino acids: CASSQTPTNEKLFF. The part of the CDR3 DNA that was read is TGTGCCAGCAGCCAGACTCCAACTAATGAAAAA.

Comments on this clone: With the read ending 3 residues before the CDR3 end, the germline J gene is used to fill in that end. The chain uses TRBV18 and TRBJ2-7; the D gene is possibly TRBD2 (7 bases). V lost 1 base, J lost 2 bases, and 12 bases lay in between. The germline V gene has CDR1 KGHSH and CDR2 LQKENI. This CDR3 region has 15 residues. The CDR3 protein is CASSPQEGGAYEQYF. The CDR3 bases that were read are TGTGCCAGCTCACCACAGGAGGGGGGGGCCTACGAG.

In this sample, this clone turned up many times. Read coverage stops 3 residues before the CDR3 terminus; the germline J gene supplies the remainder. The V and J genes are TRBV5-1 and TRBJ1-1; 8 bases match TRBD1. The V gene's germline CDR1 is SGHRS and CDR2 YFSETQ. This CDR3 is 15 amino acids long. Losses at the gene ends were 3 bases for V and 0 bases for J; bases not matched to a gene: 4. The covered CDR3 bases are TGCGCCAGCAGCTCGGGACAGGCCTTGAACACTGAA. Translation gives CASSSGQALNTE. From start to end, the CDR3 is CASSSGQALNTEAFF.

This clone showed up many times. With the read ending 3 residues before the CDR3 end, the germline J gene is used to fill in that end. This chain joins TRBV5-1 and TRBJ2-3, with 9 bases matching TRBD2. Germline-derived CDR1 and CDR2 are SGHRS and YFSETQ. The CDR3 spans 14 residues. The V and J ends lost 6 bases and 2 bases, in that order; junction bases with no gene match: 4. The CDR3 is CASNRGGATDTQYF. CDR3 DNA, as far as it was read: TGCGCCAGCAACCGCGGGGGGGCCACAGATACG.

As for this clone: The missing CDR3 end, 3 residues past where the read stops, is filled in from the germline J gene. The chain has TRBV5-1 and TRBJ2-5; 11 nucleotides line up with TRBD1. The CDR3 runs 17 residues. V shed 4 bases and J 4 bases; nucleotides not matched to a gene: 12. CDR1 and CDR2 from the germline V gene are SGHRS and YFSETQ. The CDR3 region is CASSTGQGANVVETQYF. The part of the CDR3 DNA that was read is TGCGCCAGCAGCACAGGACAGGGGGCGAATGTGGTAGAGACC. Based on the CDR3 plus reference TRBV5-1 and TRBJ2-5, the full variable domain is KAGVTQTPRYLIKTRGQQVTLSCSPISGHRSVSWYQQTPGQGLQFLFEYFSETQRNKGNFPGRFSGRQFSNSRSEMNVSTLELGDSALYLCASSTGQGANVVETQYFGPGTRLLVL.

Concerning this clone: From the germline J gene comes the end of the CDR3, since the read stops 3 residues before it. The chain is built from TRBV7-9 and TRBJ1-3; TRBD1 is a possible D gene (5 bases). The CDR3 is 14 amino acids. Trimming shortened V by 2 bases and J by 2 bases, and 7 bases separated the two germline ends. CDR1 is SEHNR, CDR2 FQNEAQ, per germline (reference sequence). The CDR3 is CASSLRGAGNTIYF. The DNA read from the CDR3 is TGTGCCAGCAGCTTACGGGGGGCTGGAAACACC.

This clone was seen ten or more times. From the germline J gene comes the end of the CDR3, since the read stops 3 residues before it. The chain links TRBV2 to TRBJ2-7; D is unclear. CDR3 length: 14 amino acids. Per germline, CDR1 SNHLY and CDR2 FYNNEI. The V gene lost 2 bases and the J gene lost 5 bases, with 13 bases spanning the gap. CDR3 in amino acids: CASSEWPTNHEQYF. CDR3 DNA, as far as it was read: TGTGCCAGCAGTGAATGGCCCACCAACCACGAG. The entire variable domain, with the rest obtained from reference TRBV2 and TRBJ2-7, is as follows: EPEVTQTPSHQVTQMGQEVILRCVPISNHLYFYWYRQILGQKVEFLVSFYNNEISEKSEIFDDQFSVERPDGSNFTLKIRSTKLEDSAMYFCASSEWPTNHEQYFGPGTRLTVT.

This clone occurred many times. The CDR3 goes on 3 residues after the read ends, and that part is filled in from the germline J gene. This chain connects TRBV5-1 to TRBJ2-2; a possible D gene is TRBD2 (5 bases). The CDR3 runs 14 residues. Germline V lookup: CDR1 SGHRS, CDR2 YFSETQ. With 0 bases removed from V and 7 bases from J, the gap between germline ends came to 10 bases. The part of the CDR3 DNA that was read is TGCGCCAGCAGCTTGGTTAGCGACGGCGGGGAG. Protein: CASSLVSDGGE. Given in full, the CDR3 is CASSLVSDGGELFF.

This clone appeared many times. The read gets to within 3 residues of the CDR3 end, and the germline J gene fills in the rest. V and J are TRBV18 and TRBJ1-5; a possible D gene is TRBD1 (6 bases). The germline V and J ends were trimmed by 1 base and 5 bases, with 12 bases remaining between them. CDR1 and CDR2 (germline): KGHSH, LQKENI. This CDR3 is 15 amino acids long. The CDR3 loop reads CASSPLRGEDQPQHF. CDR3 DNA (partial): TGTGCCAGCTCACCACTCAGGGGAGAGGATCAGCCC. The full variable domain, rest sourced from reference TRBV18 and TRBJ1-5, is NAGVMQNPRHLVRRRGQEARLRCSPMKGHSHVYWYRQLPEEGLKFMVYLQKENIIDESGMPKERFSAEFPKEGPSILRIQQVVRGDSAAYFCASSPLRGEDQPQHFGDGTRLSIL.

A few counts support this clone. The CDR3 end falls 3 residues outside the read, so it is completed with the germline J gene. The gene calls are TRBV2 and TRBJ2-2; the D is unclear. Germline V gene sequence: CDR1 SNHLY, CDR2 FYNNEI. The CDR3 length is 13 residues. V lost 3 bases and J lost 2, with 4 bases in between. CDR3: CASSDPNTGELFF. CDR3 DNA, as far as it was read: TGTGCCAGCAGTGACCCAAACACCGGGGAG.

This clone has a count of ten or more. The read is 3 residues too short to cover the CDR3 end, so that end is filled in from the germline J gene. The chain combines TRBV18 with TRBJ2-7; TRBD2 matches 12 bases. Unmatched junction bases numbered 11, after V lost 5 bases and J lost 6 bases. CDR3 size: 16 residues. Germline assignment: CDR1 KGHSH and CDR2 LQKENI. The DNA read from the CDR3 is TGTGCCAGCTCATCCCGACTAGCGGGAGAATCACCCGAG. This sequence encodes CASSSRLAGESPE. The CDR3 reads in full as CASSSRLAGESPEQYF.

To note about this clone: The read halts 3 residues ahead of the CDR3 end, with the missing end drawn from the germline J gene. V is TRBV2 and J is TRBJ2-7; 7 positions match TRBD1. Germline V gene sequence: CDR1 SNHLY, CDR2 FYNNEI. V dropped 4 bases and J dropped 3; count of bases not matched to a gene: 6. The CDR3 loop spans 14 amino acids. CDR3 DNA (partial): TGTGCCAGCAGTGGACAGGGATATCTCTACGAG. Translating it yields CASSGQGYLYE. The CDR3, in full, reads CASSGQGYLYEQYF.

This clone occurred a few times. The sequenced fragment ends 3 residues before the CDR3 boundary, so the rest is inferred from the germline J gene. The chain is built from TRBV7-6 and TRBJ2-3, with TRBD1 identical over 10 bases. CDR1 is SGHVS, CDR2 FNYEAQ, per germline. V gave up 2 bases and J gave up 4 bases; unmatched junction bases: 3. The CDR3 has 15 amino acids. The sequenced part of the CDR3 DNA is TGTGCCAGCAGCTTACGAGGACAGGGGGCAGATACG. It codes for CASSLRGQGADT. The full CDR3 protein reads CASSLRGQGADTQYF.

The sample holds many counts of this clone. This CDR3 is CSAPSGGVNTEAFF. Partial CDR3 DNA: TGCAGTGCACCCTCCGGGGGGGTGAACACTGAA. This chain links TRBV20-1 with TRBJ1-1; possible D gene TRBD1, 5 bases. The read ends 3 residues shy of where the CDR3 ends; the end is completed using the germline J gene. V was clipped by 6 bases and J by 0 bases, with 14 bases between them. Germline loops: CDR1 DFQATT, CDR2 SNEGSKA (reference sequence). This CDR3 contains 14 residues.

This clone is classed as medium-sized. The read ends 3 residues early relative to the CDR3; the germline J gene fills the gap. This rearrangement joins TRBV20-1 to TRBJ2-3; D not resolved. This CDR3 region has 13 residues. Germline CDR1 and CDR2: DFQATT and SNEGSKA (reference sequence). V lost 3 bases and J lost 2, with 9 bases in between. CDR3: CSASKANTDTQYF. The part of the CDR3 DNA that was read is TGCAGTGCTAGTAAAGCGAACACAGATACG.

This clone came up many times. The read terminates 3 residues before the CDR3 end, so the remaining end is supplied by the germline J gene. The chain employs TRBV7-9 and TRBJ1-2; 9 nucleotides agree with TRBD1. CDR1 SEHNR and CDR2 FQNEAQ come from the germline V gene (reference sequence). CDR3 length: 14 amino acids. CDR3: CASSFPGQGLGYTF. The sequenced CDR3 bases are TGTGCCAGCAGCTTTCCGGGACAGGGTTTGGGC.

This clone was recorded many times. The read is 3 residues too short to cover the CDR3 end, so that end is filled in from the germline J gene. The J gene is TRBJ1-1, the V gene TRBV4-1; D may be TRBD1 (6 bases). This CDR3 spans 16 amino acids. V was cut by 1 base and J by 4 bases, with 16 bases left in between. Germline V gene lookup returns CDR1 MGHRA and CDR2 YSYEKL. CDR3 DNA (partial): TGCGCCAGCAGCCAAGTTGGCAGGGGAAAATTCACTGAA. As protein: CASSQVGRGKFTE. The complete CDR3 protein is CASSQVGRGKFTEAFF.

This clone was seen ten or more times. The read stops 3 residues short of the end of the CDR3; the missing end is completed from the germline J gene. The chain employs TRBV6-2 or TRBV6-3 and TRBJ2-2; TRBD2 aligns across 8 bases. V shed 8 bases and J 6 bases; nucleotides not matched to a gene: 11. Germline V gene sequence: CDR1 MNHEY, CDR2 SVGEGT. The CDR3 length is 15 residues. CDR3 DNA (partial): TGTGCCAGCTCCCCCCGGCTAGCGGGTTCCGGGGAG. This translates into CASSPRLAGSGE. The entire CDR3 protein is CASSPRLAGSGELFF.

This clone was observed at least ten times. The read ends 3 residues early relative to the CDR3; the germline J gene fills the gap. V usage is TRBV10-3 and J usage is TRBJ2-5, with TRBD2 matching over 9 bases. This CDR3 is 15 amino acids long. With 6 bases clipped from V and 2 bases from J, the junction kept 7 bases outside the gene matches. CDR1 and CDR2 (germline): ENHRY, SYGVKD. The CDR3 protein is CAISRQAGGQETQYF. The CDR3 bases that were read are TGTGCCATCAGCCGCCAGGCGGGGGGGCAAGAGACC.

This clone was seen many times. The CDR3 is cut off 3 residues early in the read; its end comes from the germline J gene. This rearrangement joins TRBV20-1 to TRBJ2-3; 9 bases match TRBD2. Germline CDR1 reads DFQATT; CDR2 reads SNEGSKA (reference sequence). The ends lost 5 bases at V and 1 base at J; junction bases unmatched: 4. The CDR3 length is 14 residues. The sequenced CDR3 bases are TGCAGTGCTCATAGCGGGAGTGGCACAGATACG. The encoded protein is CSAHSGSGTDT. The full CDR3 reads CSAHSGSGTDTQYF.

This clone was detected ten times or more. The read halts 3 residues ahead of the CDR3 end, with the missing end drawn from the germline J gene. The V gene is TRBV7-3, the J gene TRBJ2-3; 7 bases align to TRBD1. The CDR3 has 14 residues. Germline V gives CDR1 SGHTA, CDR2 FQGTGA. V lost 4 bases and J lost 5; bases outside the gene matches: 6. The covered CDR3 bases are TGTGCCAGCAGCTCGACAGGGCCCGGAGATACG. Translating it yields CASSSTGPGDT. The complete CDR3 reads CASSSTGPGDTQYF.

This clone was seen ten or more times. The CDR3 end falls 3 residues outside the read, so it is completed with the germline J gene. The V gene is TRBV18, the J gene TRBJ2-1; the match to TRBD2 covers 11 bases. Germline V gives CDR1 KGHSH, CDR2 LQKENI. This CDR3 region has 20 residues. J lost 3 bases, V lost 4 bases, and 17 bases had no gene match. Partial CDR3 DNA: TGTGCCAGCTCACTACCCGCCTGGGCTAGCGGGAGGTCCGGCTACAATGAG. As protein: CASSLPAWASGRSGYNE. The entire CDR3 protein reads CASSLPAWASGRSGYNEQFF.

Many counts were recorded for this clone. The CDR3 goes on 3 residues after the read ends, and that part is filled in from the germline J gene. The chain employs TRBV19 and TRBJ2-7; 9 bases are a match to TRBD1. The length of the CDR3 is 14 residues. The V and J ends lost 5 bases and 0 bases, in that order; junction bases with no gene match: 2. Germline V gives CDR1 LNHDA, CDR2 SQIVND (reference sequence). CDR3 DNA (partial): TGTGCCAGTAGTCTGGGACAGGGCTCCTACGAG. Protein sequence: CASSLGQGSYE. The CDR3 as a whole reads CASSLGQGSYEQYF. Together with reference TRBV19 and TRBJ2-7, the CDR3 gives the full variable domain: DGGITQSPKYLFRKEGQNVTLSCEQNLNHDAMYWYRQDPGQGLRLIYYSQIVNDFQKGDIAEGYSVSREKKESFPLTVTSAQKNPTAFYLCASSLGQGSYEQYFGPGTRLTVT.

This clone occurred many times. From the germline J gene comes the end of the CDR3, since the read stops 3 residues before it. The gene calls are TRBV2 and TRBJ2-7, with 7 bases identical to TRBD1. CDR1 is SNHLY, CDR2 FYNNEI, per germline. The J segment lost 3 bases and the V segment lost 3 bases, leaving 2 bases of the junction unmatched. This CDR3 comprises 13 residues. CDR3 DNA (partial): TGTGCCAGCAGTGAGGACAGGTTCTACGAG. This encodes CASSEDRFYE. The whole CDR3 protein reads CASSEDRFYEQYF.

A remark on this clone: A junction boundary mismatches the germline segment, possibly from a read error. The sequence runs out 3 residues before the end of the CDR3; the remainder is reconstructed from the germline J gene. The chain carries TRBV7-9 and TRBJ1-4; a possible D gene is TRBD1 (5 bases). This CDR3 region has 14 residues. CDR1 SEHNR and CDR2 FQNEAQ come from the germline V gene (reference sequence). Partial CDR3 DNA: TGTGCCAGCAGCAACCCCGGGGGACGGGAAAGA. This codes for CASSNPGGRER. The CDR3 reads in full as CASSNPGGRERLFF.

There are a few counts of this clone. The read is 3 residues too short to cover the CDR3 end, so that end is filled in from the germline J gene. The V call is TRBV18, the J call TRBJ1-4, with D perhaps matching TRBD1 (5 bases). Germline V gives CDR1 KGHSH, CDR2 LQKENI. Trimming shortened V by 2 bases and J by 0 bases, and 16 bases separated the two germline ends. The CDR3 has 18 residues. CDR3 amino acids: CASSPIQATRATNEKLFF. CDR3 DNA (partial): TGTGCCAGCTCACCAATACAGGCCACCCGGGCAACTAATGAAAAA.

This clone turned up a few times. The CDR3 is cut off 3 residues early in the read; its end comes from the germline J gene. The genes are TRBV2 and TRBJ2-5, with D uncertain. The CDR3 has 13 amino acids. V was pared by 4 bases and J by 4 bases, with 10 bases between. Germline V CDR1 and CDR2: SNHLY, FYNNEI. The sequenced CDR3 bases are TGTGCCAGCAGTGTAAGGTTGCTAGAGACC. Its translation is CASSVRLLET. The CDR3 as a whole reads CASSVRLLETQYF.